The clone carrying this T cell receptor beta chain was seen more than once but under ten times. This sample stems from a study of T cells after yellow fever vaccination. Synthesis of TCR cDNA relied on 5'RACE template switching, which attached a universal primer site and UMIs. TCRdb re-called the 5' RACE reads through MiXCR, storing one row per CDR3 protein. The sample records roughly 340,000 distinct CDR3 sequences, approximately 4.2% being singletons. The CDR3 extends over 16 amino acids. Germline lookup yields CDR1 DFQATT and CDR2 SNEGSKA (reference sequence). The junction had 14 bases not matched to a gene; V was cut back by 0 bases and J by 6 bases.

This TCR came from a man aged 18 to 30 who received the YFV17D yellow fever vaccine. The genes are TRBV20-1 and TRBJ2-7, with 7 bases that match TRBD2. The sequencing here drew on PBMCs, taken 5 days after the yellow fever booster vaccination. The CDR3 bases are TGCAGTGCTAGAGATCTAAAATCGGGGGGACTCGGCGAGCAGTACTTC. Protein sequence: CSARDLKSGGLGEQYF.